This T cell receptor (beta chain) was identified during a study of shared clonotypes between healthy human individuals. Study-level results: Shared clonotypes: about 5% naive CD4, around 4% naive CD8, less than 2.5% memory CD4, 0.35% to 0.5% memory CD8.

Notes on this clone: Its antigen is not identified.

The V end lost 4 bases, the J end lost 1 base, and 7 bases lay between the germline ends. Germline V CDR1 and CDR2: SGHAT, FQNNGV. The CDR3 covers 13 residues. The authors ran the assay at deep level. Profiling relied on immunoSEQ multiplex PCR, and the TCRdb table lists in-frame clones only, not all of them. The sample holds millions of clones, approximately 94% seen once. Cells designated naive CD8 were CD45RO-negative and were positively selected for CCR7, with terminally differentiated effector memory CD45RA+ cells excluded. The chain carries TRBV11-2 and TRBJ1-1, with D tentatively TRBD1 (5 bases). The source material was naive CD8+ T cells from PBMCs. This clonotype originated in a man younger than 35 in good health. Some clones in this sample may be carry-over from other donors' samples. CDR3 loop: CASSWGWNTEAFF. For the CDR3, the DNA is TGTGCCAGCAGCTGGGGGTGGAACACTGAAGCTTTCTTT.